The 4 T cell receptor beta chains listed next were all sequenced from one sample in a study of T cells in Graves' hyperthyroidism and ophthalmopathy (dated by TCRdb to about 2019). Receptor libraries were prepared by multiplex PCR. Instrument on record: Illumina HiSeq 2000. The TCR beta CDR3 regions were amplified from RNA transcripts. The first round of RT-PCR for the TCR CDR3 was performed with the HTBI primer set and the Qiagen OneStep RT-PCR kit. Clones were called with MiXCR by TCRdb after fastp trimmed the public reads at Q25, and only in-frame beta chains were retained. Rows with one shared CDR3 protein collapse into an entry with the most common genes and DNA. This sample is represented by about 610,000 distinct CDR3 sequences; just over 45% of them were singletons. The top ten hold roughly 7.7% of the sample. Material for sequencing was peripheral blood or thyroid tissue (not recorded which). The receptors come from a woman between 18 and 30 years old with Graves' hyperthyroidism.

This clonotype has ten or more counts. The chain carries TRBV2 and TRBJ2-7, with TRBD1 as a possible D gene (6 bases). Looked up from germline, CDR1 is SNHLY and CDR2 is FYNNEI. With 2 bases removed from V and 5 bases from J, the gap between germline ends came to 16 bases. The CDR3 sequence is 15 residues long. In DNA, the CDR3 is TGTGCCAGCAGTGAAAAACTACAGGGAAACCACGAGCAGTACTTC. Its protein product is CASSEKLQGNHEQYF.

The CDR3 DNA is TGTGCCAGCACCAGTGGGACTAGTCAAAATGAGCAGTTCTTC. Translated: CASTSGTSQNEQFF. J is TRBJ2-1 and V is TRBV2; TRBD2 matches at 8 bases. CDR1 is SNHLY, CDR2 FYNNEI, per germline. Trimming cost V 7 bases and J 7 bases; bases outside gene matches: 9. The CDR3 contains 14 residues.

This clonotype has more than one count but fewer than ten. The chain recombines TRBV30 with TRBJ1-5, with D perhaps TRBD1 (6 bases). The CDR3 runs 13 residues. Trimming left V 0 bases short and J 6 bases short, with 9 bases between. Germline CDR1 GTSNPN, CDR2 SVGIG (reference sequence). The CDR3 region has the DNA TGTGCCTGGAGTGTGGGGGGCAGTCAGCCCCAGCATTTT. Translated, it gives CAWSVGGSQPQHF.

The table lists this clonotype with many counts. The chain uses TRBV6-2 or TRBV6-3 and TRBJ2-7; the D gene is possibly TRBD1 (6 bases). The CDR3 has 14 residues. Between the trimmed V and J ends, which lost 6 bases and 5 bases, there was a span of 17 bases. Per germline, CDR1 MNHEY and CDR2 SVGEGT. CDR3 sequence: CASSSQGFVDEQYF. The CDR3 DNA reads TGTGCCAGCAGCTCCCAGGGGTTCGTCGACGAGCAGTACTTC.